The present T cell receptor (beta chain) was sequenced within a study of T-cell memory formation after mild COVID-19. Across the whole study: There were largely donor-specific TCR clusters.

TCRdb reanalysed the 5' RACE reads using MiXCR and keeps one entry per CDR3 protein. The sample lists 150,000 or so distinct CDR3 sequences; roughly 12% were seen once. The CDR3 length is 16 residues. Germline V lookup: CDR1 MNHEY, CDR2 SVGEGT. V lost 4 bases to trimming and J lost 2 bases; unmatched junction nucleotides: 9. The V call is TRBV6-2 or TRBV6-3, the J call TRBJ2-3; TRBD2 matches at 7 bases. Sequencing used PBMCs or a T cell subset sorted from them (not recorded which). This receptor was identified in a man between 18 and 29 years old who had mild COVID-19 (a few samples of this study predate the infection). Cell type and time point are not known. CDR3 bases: TGTGCCAGCAGTTTTGCCCAGCGGGGTGTCACAGATACGCAGTATTTT. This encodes CASSFAQRGVTDTQYF.